The 9 T cell receptor beta chains below come from one sample, sequenced in a study of T cell repertoires in cytomegalovirus infection. These TCRs are of unknown antigen specificity. TCRdb ran MiXCR on the reads and lists one entry per CDR3 protein. The sample has about 330,000 distinct CDR3 sequences; roughly 34% are singletons. The source material was cultured PBMCs, sampled from culture after CMV antigen stimulation. These receptors originate from a human donor in good health (CMV status not recorded). Some clones in this sample may be carry-over from other donors' samples.

This clonotype was detected only a few times. This chain uses TRBV7-2 with TRBJ2-7; 8 bases line up with TRBD2. This CDR3 is built from 15 residues. Germline trimming cut 3 bases from V and 4 bases from J; bases unmatched to any gene: 8. The germline CDR1 and CDR2 sequences are SGHTA and FQGNSA. CDR3 amino acids: CASSFGTRAAYEQYF. In DNA form, the CDR3 reads TGTGCCAGCAGCTTCGGGACTAGGGCGGCATACGAGCAGTACTTC.

The chain joins TRBV4-3 to TRBJ1-2; the D is unclear. Looked up from germline, CDR1 is LGHNA and CDR2 is YSLEER. Trimming took 2 bases from V and 0 from J, leaving 7 bases between them. This CDR3 region has 14 residues. DNA of the CDR3: TGCGCCAGCAGCCAAACATATGCTAACTATGGCTACACCTTC. Its translation is CASSQTYANYGYTF.

This chain joins TRBV7-4 and TRBJ2-3; D is undetermined. V lost 8 bases, J lost 4 bases, and 4 bases lay in between. The CDR3 runs to 10 residues. The germline CDR1 and CDR2 sequences are SGHVT and SQSDAQ. CDR3 bases: TGTGCCAGCCTTCCAGATACGCAGTATTTT. This encodes CASLPDTQYF.

As for this clonotype: Given a much more abundant clone one base away, this may be a read error. The chain recombines TRBV27 with TRBJ2-2; no clear D. Germline V gene sequence: CDR1 MNHEY, CDR2 SMNVEV (reference sequence). CDR3 size: 12 residues. Trimming stripped 6 bases from V and 6 bases from J, with 8 bases between. For the CDR3, the DNA is TGTGCCAGCAGCTACCTTTCCGGGGAGCTGTTTTTT. This gives the protein CASSYLSGELFF.

V usage is TRBV6-2 or TRBV6-3 and J usage is TRBJ2-7; D possibly corresponds to TRBD2 (6 bases). V was pared by 4 bases and J by 0 bases, with 16 bases between. Germline loops: CDR1 MNHEY, CDR2 SVGEGT. The CDR3 is 16 amino acids. CDR3 sequence: CASSSLTRLSSYEQYF. CDR3 sequence (DNA): TGTGCCAGCAGTTCGTTGACTAGGCTGAGCTCCTACGAGCAGTACTTC.

This clonotype was observed a few times. The rearrangement joins TRBV7-9 to TRBJ2-7; TRBD1 agrees at 9 bases. Germline lookup yields CDR1 SEHNR and CDR2 FQNEAQ (reference sequence). V gave up 5 bases and J gave up 5 bases; unmatched junction bases: 7. The CDR3 consists of 14 residues. This chain's CDR3 is CASSPRTGVHEQYF. DNA of the CDR3: TGTGCCAGCAGCCCACGGACAGGGGTCCACGAGCAGTACTTC.

The CDR3, as DNA: TGTGCCAGCAGCTTAGCCGGGACAGGGTTGCTCTACGAGCAGAACGTC. Translated: CASSLAGTGLLYEQNV. The rearrangement joins TRBV7-2 to TRBJ2-7; TRBD1 matches at 9 bases. The CDR3 has 16 residues. Per the germline V gene, CDR1 is SGHTA and CDR2 is FQGNSA.

The chain has TRBV27 and TRBJ1-2; D remains unclear. The germline CDR1 and CDR2 sequences are MNHEY and SMNVEV (reference sequence). This CDR3 region has 14 residues. V was clipped by 4 bases and J by 4 bases, with 13 bases between them. CDR3 coding DNA: TGTGCCAGCAGTTATCATCCGGGGAGCTATGGCTACACCTTC. Translation gives CASSYHPGSYGYTF.

The chain carries TRBV4-1 and TRBJ2-1, with TRBD2 matching 15 bases. This CDR3 has 16 residues. J gave up 11 bases and V 4 bases, and 9 bases lay outside the gene matches. Germline V lookup: CDR1 MGHRA, CDR2 YSYEKL. The CDR3 nucleotides read TGCGCCAGCAGCCGCTTAGGGACTAGCGGGAGGAGCAAGCAGTTCTTC. This gives the protein CASSRLGTSGRSKQFF.